The rows below give T cell receptor beta chains drawn from one sample of a study of control samples from healthy donors and cancer patients. Measured with immunoSEQ multiplex PCR; TCRdb has only the in-frame clones, and not every one. This table has roughly 200,000 clones, around 90% appearing once. The material sequenced was blood. These receptors all come from a man under 40 in good health. Both conserved end residues are part of each CDR3. The D gene is left open where the match is weak. Clone size is stated in some rows and not others, as once, few, many or a class when expanded.

d_call	v_call	clone_size	j_call	cdr3_nt	cdr3_aa
TRBD1	TRBV7-9	.	TRBJ1-1	TGTGCCAGCAGCTCAACAGGGGGTAACACTGAAGCTTTCTTT	CASSSTGGNTEAFF
TRBD1	TRBV5-1	.	TRBJ2-5	TGCGCCACCTCCCGACAGGGCCAAGAGACCCAGTACTTC	CATSRQGQETQYF
.	TRBV5-1	once	TRBJ1-1	TGCGCCAGCAGCTTGGTCCTGAACACTGAAGCTTTCTTT	CASSLVLNTEAFF
.	TRBV7-9	once	TRBJ1-1	TGTGCCAGCAGCTTAGGAACGATTCTGGCGAAATTTGGCACTGAAGCTTTCTTT	CASSLGTILAKFGTEAFF
TRBD1	TRBV3-1/TRBV3-2	.	TRBJ2-1	TGTGCCAGCACACAGGGGGACTGGGGTGAGCAGTTCTTC	CASTQGDWGEQFF
.	TRBV6-4	.	TRBJ2-3	TGTGCCAGCAGTGACAGCCTAGATACAGATACGCAGTATTTT	CASSDSLDTDTQYF
.	TRBV5-5	.	TRBJ1-5	TGTGTCAGCAGCTTGGCAGCCAGTCAGCCCCAGCATTTT	CVSSLAASQPQHF
.	TRBV5-1	.	TRBJ1-3	TGCGCCAGCAGCTCAACAGGAGTTTCAAACACCATATATTTT	CASSSTGVSNTIYF
.	TRBV5-6	.	TRBJ1-2	TGTGCCAGCAGCTCAACCGGGAGCTATGGCTACACCTTC	CASSSTGSYGYTF
.	TRBV6-1	few	TRBJ1-2	TGTGCCAGCAGTGACGGTGGAGGGGCGTATGGCTACACCTTC	CASSDGGGAYGYTF
.	TRBV24-1	.	TRBJ2-3	TGTGCCACCAGTGATCAAGCAGGGTGGGGCACAGATACGCAGTATTTT	CATSDQAGWGTDTQYF
TRBD1	TRBV12-3/TRBV12-4	.	TRBJ1-2	TGTGCCAGCAGTCCAGGGGGAATTGGGGGCTACACCTTC	CASSPGGIGGYTF
.	TRBV10-3	once	TRBJ2-2	TGTGCCATCAGTGAGGCTCGGGCGAACACCGGGGAGCTGTTTTTT	CAISEARANTGELFF
TRBD2	TRBV27	.	TRBJ2-1	TGTGCCAGCAGTTTATCATTTGGGCGGGGGGGTTCCTACAATGAGCAGTTCTTC	CASSLSFGRGGSYNEQFF
.	TRBV14	.	TRBJ1-6	TGTGCCAGCAGCCAACTGAGGAATTCACCCCTCCACTTT	CASSQLRNSPLHF
.	TRBV12-3/TRBV12-4	.	TRBJ2-1	TGTGCCAGCAGTTCCTACCTCAATGAGCAGTTCTTC	CASSSYLNEQFF
TRBD1	TRBV7-9	.	TRBJ1-1	TGTGCCAGCAGCTTTTGGGGGACCGGGACAGTCAACACTGAAGCTTTCTTT	CASSFWGTGTVNTEAFF
.	TRBV6-5	.	TRBJ1-1	TGTGCCAGCAGTTCCCCCTACACTGAAGCTTTCTTT	CASSSPYTEAFF
.	TRBV12-3/TRBV12-4	.	TRBJ2-7	TGTGCCAGCATCCCGGACGGAGGAGAGCAGTACTTC	CASIPDGGEQYF
.	TRBV4-1	few	TRBJ1-3	TGCGCCAGCAGCCCTCAGGGGACCTCTGGAAACACCATATATTTT	CASSPQGTSGNTIYF
.	TRBV2	.	TRBJ1-1	TGTGCCAGCAGTGAACGGGTGGGGGCTGGCACTGAAGCTTTCTTT	CASSERVGAGTEAFF